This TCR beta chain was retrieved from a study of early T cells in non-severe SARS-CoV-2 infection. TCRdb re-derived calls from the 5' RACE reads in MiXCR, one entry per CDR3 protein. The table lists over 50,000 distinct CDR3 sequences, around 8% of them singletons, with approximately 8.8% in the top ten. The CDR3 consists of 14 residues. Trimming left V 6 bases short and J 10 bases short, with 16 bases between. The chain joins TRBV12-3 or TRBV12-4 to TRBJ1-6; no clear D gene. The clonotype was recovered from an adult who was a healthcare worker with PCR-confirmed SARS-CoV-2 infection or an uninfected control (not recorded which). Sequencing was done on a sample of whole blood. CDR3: CASSPGKAGSPLHF. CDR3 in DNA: TGTGCCAGCAGCCCGGGGAAGGCCGGCTCACCCCTCCACTTT.